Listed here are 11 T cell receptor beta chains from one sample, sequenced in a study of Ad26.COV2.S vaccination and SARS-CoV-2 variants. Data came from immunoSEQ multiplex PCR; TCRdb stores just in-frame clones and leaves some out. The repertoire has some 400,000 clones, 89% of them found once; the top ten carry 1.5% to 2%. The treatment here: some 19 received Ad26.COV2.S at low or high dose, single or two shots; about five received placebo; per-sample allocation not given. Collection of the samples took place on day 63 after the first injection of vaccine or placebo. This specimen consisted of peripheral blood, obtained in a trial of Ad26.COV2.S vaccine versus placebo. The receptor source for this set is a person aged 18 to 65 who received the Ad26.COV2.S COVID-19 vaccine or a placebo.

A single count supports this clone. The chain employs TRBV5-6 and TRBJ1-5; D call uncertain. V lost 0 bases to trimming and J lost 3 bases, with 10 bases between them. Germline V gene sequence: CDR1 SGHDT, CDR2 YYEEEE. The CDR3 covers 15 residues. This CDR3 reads CASSLAGGYNQPQHF. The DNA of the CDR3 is TGTGCCAGCAGCTTGGCCGGAGGGTACAATCAGCCCCAGCATTTT.

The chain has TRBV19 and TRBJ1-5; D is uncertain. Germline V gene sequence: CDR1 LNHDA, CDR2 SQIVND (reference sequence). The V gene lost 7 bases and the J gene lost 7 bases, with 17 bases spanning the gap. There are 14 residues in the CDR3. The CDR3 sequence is CASTQREGWQPQHF. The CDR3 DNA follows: TGTGCCAGTACCCAGCGGGAGGGCTGGCAGCCCCAGCATTTT.

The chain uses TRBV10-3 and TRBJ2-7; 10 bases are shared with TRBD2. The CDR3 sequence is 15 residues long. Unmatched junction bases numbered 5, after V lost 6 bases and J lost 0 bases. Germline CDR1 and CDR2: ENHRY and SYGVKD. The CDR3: CAISPGLAASYEQYF. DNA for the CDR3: TGTGCCATCAGCCCAGGACTAGCGGCCTCCTACGAGCAGTACTTC.

The DNA of the CDR3 is TGCGCCAGCAGCGAAGGGGTTTGGGAAGAGACCCAGTACTTC. Encoded protein: CASSEGVWEETQYF. This chain connects TRBV4-1 to TRBJ2-5; a possible D gene is TRBD1 (5 bases). Looked up from germline, CDR1 is MGHRA and CDR2 is YSYEKL. CDR3 length equals 14 residues. The ends were cut back, 5 bases at V and 3 bases at J, with 13 bases in the middle.

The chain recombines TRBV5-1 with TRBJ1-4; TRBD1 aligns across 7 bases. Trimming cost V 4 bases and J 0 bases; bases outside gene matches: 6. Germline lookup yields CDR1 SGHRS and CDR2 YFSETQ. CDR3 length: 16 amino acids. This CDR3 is CASSRDSTATNEKLFF. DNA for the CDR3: TGCGCCAGCAGCCGGGACAGTACTGCAACTAATGAAAAACTGTTTTTT.

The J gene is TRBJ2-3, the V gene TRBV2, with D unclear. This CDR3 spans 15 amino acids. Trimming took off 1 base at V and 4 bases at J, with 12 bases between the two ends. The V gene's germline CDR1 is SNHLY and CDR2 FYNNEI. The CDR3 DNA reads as TGTGCCAGCAGTGAAGAGGCAGGTTGGGCAGATACGCAGTATTTT. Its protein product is CASSEEAGWADTQYF.

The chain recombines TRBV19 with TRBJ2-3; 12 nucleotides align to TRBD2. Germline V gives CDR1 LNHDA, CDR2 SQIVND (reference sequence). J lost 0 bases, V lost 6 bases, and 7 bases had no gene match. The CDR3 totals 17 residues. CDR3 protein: CASSSLGLAGSTDTQYF. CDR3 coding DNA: TGTGCCAGTAGCTCCCTCGGACTAGCGGGAAGCACAGATACGCAGTATTTT.

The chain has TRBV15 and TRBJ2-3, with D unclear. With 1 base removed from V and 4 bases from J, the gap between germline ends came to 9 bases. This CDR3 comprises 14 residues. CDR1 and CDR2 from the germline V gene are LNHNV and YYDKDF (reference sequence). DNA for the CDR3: TGTGCCACCAGCAGAGTTCAAGTCCCAGATACGCAGTATTTT. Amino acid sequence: CATSRVQVPDTQYF.

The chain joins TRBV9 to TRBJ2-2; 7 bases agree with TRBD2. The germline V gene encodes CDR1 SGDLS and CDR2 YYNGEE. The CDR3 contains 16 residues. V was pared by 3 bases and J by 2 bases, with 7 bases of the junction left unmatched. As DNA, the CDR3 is TGTGCCAGCAGCGATGGGGAGGGGTTAAACACCGGGGAGCTGTTTTTT. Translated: CASSDGEGLNTGELFF.

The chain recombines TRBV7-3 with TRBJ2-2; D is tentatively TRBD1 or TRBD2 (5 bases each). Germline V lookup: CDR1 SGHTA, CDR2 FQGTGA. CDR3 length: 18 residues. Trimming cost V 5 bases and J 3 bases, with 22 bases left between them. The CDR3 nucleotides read TGTGCCAGCAGCCCCCAGGTCGGGGCCCCTTTAGACACCGGGGAGCTGTTTTTT. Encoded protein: CASSPQVGAPLDTGELFF. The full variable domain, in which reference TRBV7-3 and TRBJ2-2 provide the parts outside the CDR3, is GAGVSQTPSNKVTEKGKYVELRCDPISGHTALYWYRQSLGQGPEFLIYFQGTGAADDSGLPNDRFFAVRPEGSVSTLKIQRTERGDSAVYLCASSPQVGAPLDTGELFFGEGSRLTVL.

The CDR3: CASSPGEGPGYTF. The CDR3 DNA reads as TGTGCCAGCAGCCCGGGGGAGGGCCCTGGCTACACCTTC. V and J are TRBV11-1 and TRBJ1-2, with a tentative D call TRBD1 (5 bases). Germline V gene sequence: CDR1 SGHAT, CDR2 FQDESV (reference sequence). V lost 5 bases to trimming and J lost 7 bases, with 14 bases between them. This CDR3 has 13 amino acids.